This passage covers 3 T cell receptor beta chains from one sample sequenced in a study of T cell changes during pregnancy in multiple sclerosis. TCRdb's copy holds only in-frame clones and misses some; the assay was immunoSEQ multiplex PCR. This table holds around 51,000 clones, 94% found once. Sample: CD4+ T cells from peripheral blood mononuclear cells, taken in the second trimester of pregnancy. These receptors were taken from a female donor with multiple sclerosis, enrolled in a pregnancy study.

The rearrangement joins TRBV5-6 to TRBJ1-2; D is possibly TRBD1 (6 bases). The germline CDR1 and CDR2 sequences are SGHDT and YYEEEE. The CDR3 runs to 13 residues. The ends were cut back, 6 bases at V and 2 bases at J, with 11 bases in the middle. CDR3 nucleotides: TGTGCCAGCACCCAGGGGACCAACTATGGCTACACCTTC. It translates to CASTQGTNYGYTF.

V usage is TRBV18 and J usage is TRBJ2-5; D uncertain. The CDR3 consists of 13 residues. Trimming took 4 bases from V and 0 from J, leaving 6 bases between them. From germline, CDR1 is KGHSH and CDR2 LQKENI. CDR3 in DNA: TGTGCCAGCTCACTCTCGTACCAAGAGACCCAGTACTTC. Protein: CASSLSYQETQYF.

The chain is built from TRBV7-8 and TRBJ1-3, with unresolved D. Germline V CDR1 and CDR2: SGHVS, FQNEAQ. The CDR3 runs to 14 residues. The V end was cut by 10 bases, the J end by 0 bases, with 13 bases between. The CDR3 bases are TGTGCCACCAGGCGCCGAAGCTCTGGAAACACCATATATTTT. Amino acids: CATRRRSSGNTIYF.